The 12 T cell receptor beta chains below come from one sample, sequenced in a study of blood T cell repertoires in COVID-19. Some clones are missing from TCRdb's copy, which holds only in-frame ones; the method was immunoSEQ multiplex PCR. The sample has tens of thousands of clones, approximately 83% seen once. The sequencing sample was made of peripheral blood. Every receptor here comes from a woman aged 55-75 years with acute or convalescent COVID-19.

CDR3 loop: CASSTDWTRGYGYTF. The CDR3 coding sequence is TGTGCCAGTAGTACCGATTGGACCCGGGGCTATGGCTACACCTTC. This chain joins TRBV19 and TRBJ1-2; no clear D gene. The length of the CDR3 is 15 residues. Germline CDR1 reads LNHDA; CDR2 reads SQIVND (reference sequence). The V gene lost 4 bases and the J gene lost 4 bases, with 16 bases spanning the gap.

The chain carries TRBV6-5 and TRBJ1-3; a possible D gene is TRBD1 (5 bases). The V gene lost 2 bases and the J gene lost 3 bases, with 11 bases spanning the gap. There are 15 residues in the CDR3. Per germline, CDR1 MNHEY and CDR2 SVGAGI. The CDR3 loop reads CASSYAGQRGNTIYF. The CDR3 DNA follows: TGTGCCAGCAGTTACGCAGGGCAGCGTGGAAACACCATATATTTT.

This clone was detected only a few times. This chain uses TRBV7-2 with TRBJ1-2; 7 nucleotides match TRBD1. Looked up from germline, CDR1 is SGHTA and CDR2 is FQGNSA. V lost 4 bases to trimming and J lost 4 bases; unmatched junction nucleotides: 9. CDR3 length: 15 amino acids. CDR3 residues: CASSSGGGALYGYTF. For the CDR3, the DNA is TGTGCCAGCAGCTCGGGAGGGGGCGCCCTCTATGGCTACACCTTC.

This clone turned up a few times. This sequence joins TRBV19 and TRBJ1-5; 7 bases fit TRBD1. Germline CDR1 LNHDA, CDR2 SQIVND (reference sequence). V dropped 8 bases and J dropped 1; count of bases not matched to a gene: 11. The CDR3 runs to 16 residues. CDR3 nucleotides: TGTGCCAGTGAGAGGGGGAAGGGGGCAAGCAATCAGCCCCAGCATTTT. It translates to CASERGKGASNQPQHF.

Here the CDR3 DNA reads TGTGCCAGCAGTCAAACCCGGGGTTATCAGCCCCAGCATTTT. Protein: CASSQTRGYQPQHF. V gene TRBV6-5 combines with J gene TRBJ1-5; D remains unclear. The germline CDR1 and CDR2 sequences are MNHEY and SVGAGI. Trimming removed 5 bases from V and 5 bases from J, with 13 bases in between. This CDR3 is built from 14 residues.

Written as DNA, the CDR3 is TGTGCCAGCAGCTTGTCGGGACAGGAGGCCGGGGAGCTGTTTTTT. This sequence encodes CASSLSGQEAGELFF. The V call is TRBV11-3, the J call TRBJ2-2, with TRBD1 identical over 8 bases. The ends lost 3 bases at V and 6 bases at J; junction bases unmatched: 6. Germline values: CDR1 SGHNT, CDR2 YENEEA. The CDR3 is 15 amino acids.

CDR3 protein: CASSQVPSGTSGGSSYNEQFF. CDR3 nucleotides: TGCGCCAGCAGCCAAGTTCCTAGCGGGACTAGCGGAGGGAGCTCCTACAATGAGCAGTTCTTC. V and J are TRBV4-1 and TRBJ2-1; 11 bases agree with TRBD2. J was trimmed by 0 bases and V by 1 base; bases with no gene match: 14. CDR3 length: 21 amino acids. CDR1 is MGHRA and CDR2 is YSYEKL in the germline V gene.

The chain carries TRBV30 and TRBJ1-5, with a weak D call TRBD1 (5 bases). Germline V lookup: CDR1 GTSNPN, CDR2 SVGIG (reference sequence). The CDR3 runs to 13 residues. The V gene lost 2 bases and the J gene lost 4 bases, with 9 bases spanning the gap. CDR3 sequence (DNA): TGTGCCTGGAGTAGTAAGGGGAATCAGCCCCAGCATTTT. Encoded protein: CAWSSKGNQPQHF.

J is TRBJ1-2 and V is TRBV29-1; D gene uncertain. Between the trimmed V and J ends, which lost 2 bases and 4 bases, there was a span of 5 bases. Germline V gene data show CDR1 as SQVTM and CDR2 as ANQGSEA. The CDR3 consists of 11 residues. In DNA, the CDR3 is TGCAGCGTTGAAAGACTCTATGGCTACACCTTC. Translating it yields CSVERLYGYTF. The full variable domain, rest sourced from reference TRBV29-1 and TRBJ1-2, is SAVISQKPSRDICQRGTSLTIQCQVDSQVTMMFWYRQQPGQSLTLIATANQGSEATYESGFVIDKFPISRPNLTFSTLTVSNMSPEDSSIYLCSVERLYGYTFGSGTRLTVV.

The chain uses TRBV18 and TRBJ2-7, with 9 bases aligning to TRBD1. There are 15 residues in the CDR3. J lost 3 bases, V lost 5 bases, and 8 bases had no gene match. Germline V lookup: CDR1 KGHSH, CDR2 LQKENI. The CDR3, as DNA: TGTGCCAGCTCAACGGACAGGGGAAGTCTCTACGAGCAGTACTTC. This encodes CASSTDRGSLYEQYF.

The V call is TRBV5-6, the J call TRBJ1-2; weak D call: TRBD1 (6 bases). V was clipped by 2 bases and J by 8 bases, with 16 bases between them. The CDR3 is 14 amino acids. Germline assignment: CDR1 SGHDT and CDR2 YYEEEE. CDR3 residues: CASSFGLGGPGYTF. CDR3 DNA: TGTGCCAGCAGCTTCGGCCTAGGGGGTCCGGGCTACACCTTC.

The chain links TRBV4-1 to TRBJ1-2; D possibly corresponds to TRBD1 (5 bases). The V gene's germline CDR1 is MGHRA and CDR2 YSYEKL. The V gene lost 4 bases and the J gene lost 0 bases, with 9 bases spanning the gap. The CDR3 contains 14 residues. The CDR3 DNA follows: TGCGCCAGCAGCCGCGGGGGGGCTAACTATGGCTACACCTTC. Amino acids: CASSRGGANYGYTF.